Reported below is one T cell receptor beta chain. Its antigen is not yet known. No base qualities exist here, and no much larger clone lies one base off it. This record belongs to a study of cytotoxic CD8 clonotypes in ibrutinib-treated CLL listed by TCRdb under 2021. Study-level background: In this cohort, 15 patients were treatment-naive and ten to eleven were relapsed/refractory, while roughly 18 had unmutated IGHV. Of the 85 to 95 participants in the trial, approximately 26 had longitudinal samples available. Response samples were obtained after a median of around 11 months of treatment, with a range of about 6 to 40 months. An average of around 260,000 productive templates and some 99,000 productive rearrangements was obtained per sample. Responses were partial in 24 patients and complete in 2; after median approximately 69 months follow-up, around 14 stayed in remission and some twelve progressed. Patients were still on ibrutinib when every remission and progressive disease sample was collected. Cryopreserved peripheral blood mononuclear cells were collected before treatment, at response, and at either disease progression or sustained remission.

General conclusions and limits of the study: Baseline clonality was found to be higher than that of age-matched healthy donors and was strongly correlated with circulating CD8+ T-cell counts. Sampling times were not matched between patients in sustained remission and patients whose disease was progressing, and lymph node repertoires were not examined. Public clonotypes were rare and either shrank or stayed stable during treatment, and the rise in clonality at ibrutinib response reflected expansion of private clonotypes. An increase in clonality was observed at ibrutinib response, with clonality remaining stable during sustained remission and falling back toward baseline at progression.

In the germline V gene, CDR1 corresponds to SNHLY and CDR2 to FYNNEI. Between the V and J ends, shortened by 6 bases and 2 bases respectively, the junction contains 14 bases. Spanning cysteine to phenylalanine, the CDR3 consists of 15 amino acids. The only DNA kept is the CDR3, 45 bases in frame from the first base. The sample's time point label, decoded: progressive disease on ibrutinib. For TCR beta library preparation, roughly 1.8 micrograms of genomic DNA was extracted from cryopreserved PBMCs. High-throughput TCR beta sequencing was performed on longitudinal blood samples from CLL patients receiving ibrutinib monotherapy. The patients took part in an open-label, single-center phase 2 trial of ibrutinib monotherapy. On a MiSeq, deep resolution sequencing aimed for a depth between 1 in 1 million and 1 in 200,000 T cells, with each clonotype covered 10x on average. The immunoSEQ hsTCRB Kit was used to generate the TCR beta libraries. The authors processed their data as follows. ImmunoSEQ Data Assistant and ImmunoSEQ Analyzer were used for data analysis, and V, D and J genes were assigned according to IMGT definitions. Clonality, which ranges from 0 to 1, was calculated by subtracting the normalized Shannon entropy of productive rearrangement frequencies from one. Only overrepresented clonotypes making up at least 0.05% of each patient's repertoire were included in the public clonotype analysis. Repertoires from around 13 age-matched healthy donors in immuneACCESS were used as clonality controls. TCRdb retrieved this table from immuneACCESS and kept in-frame rearrangements only. Not all clones are present; in checked studies, unresolved V genes account for under half, and no reason is known for the remainder. Clone size and V and J calls were adopted from that table, with D and trimming inferred from the DNA. This sample gives 150,000 or so clones in total; roughly 88% of them show up just once. The top ten constitute over 2.5% of the sample.

The receptor comes from a human donor with chronic lymphocytic leukemia. The chain uses TRBV2 and TRBJ1-5; no D gene call is confident. This specimen consisted of PBMCs, obtained at disease progression, from a patient treated with ibrutinib. The bases read TGTGCCAGCAGCTATGGTGTTAGAGGCAATCAGCCCCAGCATTTT. It translates as CASSYGVRGNQPQHF.